These 8 T cell receptor beta chains were all obtained from the same sample, sequenced in a study of cytotoxic CD8 clonotypes in ibrutinib-treated CLL. Clones were read by immunoSEQ multiplex PCR, and TCRdb kept only the in-frame ones, dropping some. The data show over 150,000 clones, more than 75% seen once. The specimen comprised PBMCs, sampled after 12 months of ibrutinib treatment. The receptors originated from a human donor with chronic lymphocytic leukemia.

The chain employs TRBV4-1 and TRBJ2-2; TRBD2 matches at 11 bases. Germline CDR1 reads MGHRA; CDR2 reads YSYEKL. The CDR3 has 16 residues. V dropped 2 bases and J dropped 1; count of bases not matched to a gene: 0. CDR3 loop: CASSQTSGGNTGELFF. The CDR3 nucleotides are TGCGCCAGCAGCCAAACTAGCGGGGGGAACACCGGGGAGCTGTTTTTT.

This clone occurred a few times. The V and J genes are TRBV5-1 and TRBJ2-1; 12 bases line up with TRBD2. Germline CDR1 SGHRS, CDR2 YFSETQ. The CDR3 is made up of 17 amino acids. J was trimmed by 3 bases and V by 3 bases; bases with no gene match: 7. CDR3 amino acids: CASSSASGRALYNEQFF. DNA of the CDR3: TGCGCCAGCAGCTCGGCTAGCGGGAGGGCCCTCTACAATGAGCAGTTCTTC.

V and J are TRBV7-8 and TRBJ1-5, with D unresolved. The CDR3 is made up of 14 amino acids. V was pared by 3 bases and J by 1 base, with 7 bases between. Germline CDR1 is SGHVS and CDR2 is FQNEAQ. In nucleotides, the CDR3 is TGTGCCAGCAGCTTCCGGTTAAGCAATCAGCCCCAGCATTTT. Its protein is CASSFRLSNQPQHF.

DNA of the CDR3: TGTGCCAGCAGCTTGTGGGGCGGGGGGTCCTCCTACGAGCAGTACTTC. It is translated as CASSLWGGGSSYEQYF. The chain recombines TRBV7-2 with TRBJ2-7; TRBD2 aligns across 8 bases. Looked up from germline, CDR1 is SGHTA and CDR2 is FQGNSA. The CDR3 consists of 16 residues. V lost 3 bases, J lost 0 bases, and 7 bases stayed unmatched.

This clone turned up a few times. The genes are TRBV27 and TRBJ2-7, with a tentative D call TRBD1 (6 bases). Trimming stripped 6 bases from V and 4 bases from J, with 13 bases between. The germline CDR1 and CDR2 sequences are MNHEY and SMNVEV (reference sequence). CDR3 length: 13 amino acids. CDR3 sequence reads: CASRTLDRYEQYF. DNA for the CDR3: TGTGCCAGCAGGACTCTCGACAGGTACGAGCAGTACTTC.

The chain recombines TRBV14 with TRBJ2-5, with D perhaps TRBD1 (6 bases). CDR3 length equals 19 residues. Trimming stripped 4 bases from V and 5 bases from J, with 29 bases between. Per the germline V gene, CDR1 is SGHDN and CDR2 is FVKESK. As DNA, the CDR3 is TGTGCCAGCAGCCGAGCTACAACAGGGTCTTTAAGGGTCACGGAGACCCAGTACTTC. This gives the protein CASSRATTGSLRVTETQYF.

This CDR3 is CSVEVGANIQYF. The CDR3 DNA is TGCAGCGTTGAGGTGGGGGCAAACATTCAGTACTTC. V is TRBV29-1 and J is TRBJ2-4; possible D gene TRBD1, 6 bases. Trimming pared 3 bases from V and 6 bases from J, leaving 9 bases between. Germline V gene data show CDR1 as SQVTM and CDR2 as ANQGSEA. CDR3 size: 12 residues.

This clone has at least ten counts. This chain uses TRBV5-6 with TRBJ2-7; tentatively, D is TRBD1 (5 bases). The CDR3 contains 14 residues. Germline-derived CDR1 and CDR2 are SGHDT and YYEEEE. Trimming removed 1 base at V and 1 base at J, with 9 bases between. The CDR3 DNA sequence: TGTGCCAGCAGCTTGAAGCCAGGGTCCTACGAGCAGTACTTC. Translating gives CASSLKPGSYEQYF.